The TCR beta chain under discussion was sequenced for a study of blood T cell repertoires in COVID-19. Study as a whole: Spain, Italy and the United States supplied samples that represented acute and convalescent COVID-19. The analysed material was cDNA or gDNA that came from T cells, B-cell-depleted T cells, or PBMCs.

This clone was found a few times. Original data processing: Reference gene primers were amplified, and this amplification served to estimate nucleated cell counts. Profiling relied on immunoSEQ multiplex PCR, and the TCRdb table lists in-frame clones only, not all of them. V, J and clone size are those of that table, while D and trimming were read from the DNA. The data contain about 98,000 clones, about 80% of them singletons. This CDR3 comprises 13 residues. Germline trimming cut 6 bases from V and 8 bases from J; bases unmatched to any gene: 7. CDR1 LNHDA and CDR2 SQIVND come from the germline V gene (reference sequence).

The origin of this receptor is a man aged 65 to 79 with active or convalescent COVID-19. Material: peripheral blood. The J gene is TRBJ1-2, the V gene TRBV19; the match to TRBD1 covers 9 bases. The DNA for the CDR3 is TGTGCCAGTAGCCCGGGACAGGGAGGGGGCTACACCTTC. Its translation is CASSPGQGGGYTF.